The entry below gives a single T cell receptor beta chain sequence along with its context. What it binds is unknown. This CDR3 has 17 amino acids. The germline V gene encodes CDR1 SGHNT and CDR2 YYREEE (reference sequence). The V segment lost 0 bases and the J segment 1 base; nucleotides outside the gene matches: 5. The sample originates from a study of CD8 T cells in ankylosing spondylitis. Study results and limitations: A number of the motif variants had already been described in reactive arthritis synovial fluid and blood. Disease-linked clones were reportedly significantly enriched in matched ankylosing spondylitis synovial fluid. Fewer than ten highly homologous variants made up a TCR beta motif that seemed to typify ankylosing spondylitis blood. CD8+ disease-linked clones were present at relatively low frequencies in blood.

Molecular-barcoded quantitative 5'-RACE produced these TCR beta libraries. Each CDR3 protein gets one entry after TCRdb re-called the 5' RACE reads with MiXCR. The data show 130,000 or so distinct CDR3 sequences, approximately 17% seen once. This clonotype was sampled from a male donor with ankylosing spondylitis. This chain joins TRBV5-4 and TRBJ2-3; TRBD2 agrees at 10 bases. What was sequenced was blood, either unsorted or a sorted T cell fraction (not recorded which). In nucleotides, the CDR3 is TGTGCCAGCAGCTTGGGGGCCCTAGCGGGAGGCACAGATACGCAGTATTTT. Protein: CASSLGALAGGTDTQYF.